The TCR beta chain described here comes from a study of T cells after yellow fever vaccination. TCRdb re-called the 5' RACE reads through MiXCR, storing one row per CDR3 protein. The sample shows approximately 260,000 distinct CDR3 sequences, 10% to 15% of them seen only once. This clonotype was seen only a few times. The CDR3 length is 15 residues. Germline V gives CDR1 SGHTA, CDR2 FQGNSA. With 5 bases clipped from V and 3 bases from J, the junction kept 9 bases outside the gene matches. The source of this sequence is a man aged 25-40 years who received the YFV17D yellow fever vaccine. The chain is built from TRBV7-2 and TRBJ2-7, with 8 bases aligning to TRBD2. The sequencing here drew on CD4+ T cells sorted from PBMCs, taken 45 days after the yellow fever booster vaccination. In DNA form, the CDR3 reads TGTGCCAGCAGCGGTAGCGGGAAATTACACTACGAGCAGTACTTC. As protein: CASSGSGKLHYEQYF. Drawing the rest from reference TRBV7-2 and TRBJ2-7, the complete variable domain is GAGVSQSPSNKVTEKGKDVELRCDPISGHTALYWYRQSLGQGLEFLIYFQGNSAPDKSGLPSDRFSAERTGGSVSTLTIQRTQQEDSAVYLCASSGSGKLHYEQYFGPGTRLTVT.